These 23 T cell receptor beta chains originate from one sample sequenced in a study of blood T cell repertoires in COVID-19. Data came from immunoSEQ multiplex PCR; TCRdb stores just in-frame clones and leaves some out. The table lists 30,000 to 45,000 clones, approximately 81% of them singletons. Sequenced input: peripheral blood. These receptors were taken from a man older than 75 with active or convalescent COVID-19.

The V and J genes are TRBV19 and TRBJ1-2; D gene unclear. V dropped 7 bases and J dropped 1 base, with 16 bases sitting between them. The germline CDR1 and CDR2 sequences are LNHDA and SQIVND (reference sequence). The CDR3 length is 15 residues. For the CDR3, the DNA is TGTGCCAGTACCAAGATGGGCCAGAGTAACTATGGCTACACCTTC. It is translated as CASTKMGQSNYGYTF.

This chain uses TRBV7-2 with TRBJ2-1, with 9 bases identical to TRBD1. The J segment lost 4 bases and the V segment lost 6 bases, leaving 7 bases of the junction unmatched. The CDR3 is made up of 15 amino acids. Germline CDR1 and CDR2: SGHTA and FQGNSA. The CDR3 loop reads CASSYSGTGYNEQFF. The CDR3 DNA follows: TGTGCCAGCAGTTATTCCGGGACAGGGTACAATGAGCAGTTCTTC. The full variable domain, rest sourced from reference TRBV7-2 and TRBJ2-1, is GAGVSQSPSNKVTEKGKDVELRCDPISGHTALYWYRQSLGQGLEFLIYFQGNSAPDKSGLPSDRFSAERTGGSVSTLTIQRTQQEDSAVYLCASSYSGTGYNEQFFGPGTRLTVL.

This clone was seen a few times. This rearrangement joins TRBV12-3 or TRBV12-4 to TRBJ1-5; D may be TRBD1 (5 bases). The V gene lost 6 bases and the J gene lost 7 bases, with 13 bases spanning the gap. There are 13 residues in the CDR3. The CDR3, as DNA: TGTGCCAGCAGCTTCGACAGAATCCAGCCCCAGCATTTT. This gives the protein CASSFDRIQPQHF.

V gene TRBV11-3 combines with J gene TRBJ2-2, with D perhaps TRBD1 (5 bases). CDR3 length: 12 residues. Deletions cut 8 bases from V and 5 bases from J, with 9 bases between. The germline V gene has CDR1 SGHNT and CDR2 YENEEA. The CDR3 DNA reads as TGTGCCAGCCTACAGGAAACCGGGGAGCTGTTTTTT. Its translation is CASLQETGELFF.

The V and J genes are TRBV19 and TRBJ1-3, with a weak D call TRBD1 (6 bases). Between the trimmed V and J ends, which lost 7 bases and 4 bases, there was a span of 14 bases. The germline V gene encodes CDR1 LNHDA and CDR2 SQIVND (reference sequence). The CDR3 totals 14 residues. CDR3 residues: CASNSYREGNTIYF. Here the CDR3 DNA reads TGTGCCAGTAATTCATACAGGGAAGGAAACACCATATATTTT.

V gene TRBV7-6 combines with J gene TRBJ2-2; 7 bases map to TRBD2. CDR1 is SGHVS and CDR2 is FNYEAQ in the germline V gene. Trimming removed 5 bases from V and 4 bases from J; junction bases left unmatched: 7. The CDR3 has 15 amino acids. As DNA, the CDR3 is TGTGCCAGCAGCCCGGGGGGAATCTCCACCGGGGAGCTGTTTTTT. Amino acid sequence: CASSPGGISTGELFF. The complete variable domain, with remaining parts taken from reference TRBV7-6 and TRBJ2-2, reads GAGVSQSPRYKVTKRGQDVALRCDPISGHVSLYWYRQALGQGPEFLTYFNYEAQQDKSGLPNDRFSAERPEGSISTLTIQRTEQRDSAMYRCASSPGGISTGELFFGEGSRLTVL.

This rearrangement joins TRBV19 to TRBJ1-2, with D unresolved. The CDR3 sequence is 10 residues long. V lost 8 bases and J lost 2, with 3 bases in between. CDR1 and CDR2 (germline): LNHDA, SQIVND (reference sequence). CDR3: CASRNYGYTF. Here the CDR3 DNA reads TGTGCCAGTCGGAACTATGGCTACACCTTC.

CDR3 protein: CASKGGFSSYNEQFF. Written as DNA, the CDR3 is TGTGCCAGTAAAGGGGGCTTTAGCTCCTACAATGAGCAGTTCTTC. The chain recombines TRBV28 with TRBJ2-1; 7 bases map to TRBD1. This CDR3 is built from 15 residues. CDR1 is MDHEN, CDR2 SYDVKM, per germline. V lost 9 bases to trimming and J lost 0 bases; unmatched junction nucleotides: 8.

The J gene is TRBJ2-1, the V gene TRBV11-2; TRBD2 matches 16 bases. The junction had 6 bases not matched to a gene; V was cut back by 5 bases and J by 5 bases. The CDR3 length is 17 residues. Per the germline V gene, CDR1 is SGHAT and CDR2 is FQNNGV. CDR3 sequence (DNA): TGTGCCAGCAGCCGCGGGACTAGCGGGAGGGGCAACAATGAGCAGTTCTTC. As protein: CASSRGTSGRGNNEQFF.

This clone has a handful of counts. The genes are TRBV29-1 and TRBJ2-3, with no clear D. Trimming removed 7 bases at V and 4 bases at J, with 9 bases between. The CDR3 is 11 residues long. Germline-derived CDR1 and CDR2 are SQVTM and ANQGSEA. The CDR3 sequence: CSAPIPDTQYF. DNA of the CDR3: TGCAGCGCTCCTATCCCAGATACGCAGTATTTT.

Details on this clone: Other nucleotide sequences from this sample produce the same CDR3. CDR3 sequence reads: CASGLGQSSYEQYF. In nucleotides, the CDR3 is TGTGCTAGTGGTTTAGGACAGAGCTCCTACGAGCAGTACTTC. The chain joins TRBV12-5 to TRBJ2-7, with D possibly TRBD1 on 6 matching bases. This CDR3 comprises 14 residues. Trimming left V 3 bases short and J 0 bases short, with 9 bases between. Germline CDR1 reads LGHNT; CDR2 reads FRNRAP.

The chain combines TRBV7-2 with TRBJ2-5, with TRBD2 identical over 9 bases. J was trimmed by 5 bases and V by 5 bases; bases with no gene match: 9. Germline V lookup: CDR1 SGHTA, CDR2 FQGNSA. The CDR3 length is 15 residues. DNA of the CDR3: TGTGCCAGCAGCACCCAAGCGGGAGGAGGTGAGACCCAGTACTTC. This encodes CASSTQAGGGETQYF.

In nucleotides, the CDR3 is TGTGCCAGCAGTTACTCGAGGTGGCGTGACTATGGCTACACCTTC. Translated: CASSYSRWRDYGYTF. The chain recombines TRBV6-5 with TRBJ1-2; D is uncertain. Germline loops: CDR1 MNHEY, CDR2 SVGAGI. Trimming pared 0 bases from V and 3 bases from J, leaving 11 bases between. CDR3 size: 15 residues.

This clone was seen a single time. DNA for the CDR3: TGTGCCTGGAGTGTATCGCGGACGGGGGAGCAGTACTTC. It encodes CAWSVSRTGEQYF. V gene TRBV30 combines with J gene TRBJ2-7, with a tentative D call TRBD2 (5 bases). Trimming removed 0 bases at V and 7 bases at J, with 13 bases between. This CDR3 is 13 amino acids long. Germline CDR1 is GTSNPN and CDR2 is SVGIG (reference sequence).

The CDR3 nucleotides read TGTGCAAGTCGACAGGTGAGCAATCAGCCCCAGCATTTT. Its protein is CASRQVSNQPQHF. V is TRBV12-2 and J is TRBJ1-5; the tabulated D call, TRBD1, remains unverified against the DNA. TRBV12-2 counts as a pseudogene. CDR3 length: 13 amino acids.

The chain joins TRBV4-1 to TRBJ2-5; 8 bases are a match to TRBD2. With 0 bases clipped from V and 5 bases from J, the junction kept 5 bases outside the gene matches. CDR1 MGHRA and CDR2 YSYEKL come from the germline V gene. The CDR3 has 15 residues. CDR3 in amino acids: CASSQDPGRVETQYF. CDR3 bases: TGCGCCAGCAGCCAAGATCCCGGGAGGGTCGAGACCCAGTACTTC.

The gene calls are TRBV2 and TRBJ1-5; tentatively, D is TRBD1 (6 bases). The V gene lost 4 bases and the J gene lost 6 bases, with 19 bases spanning the gap. The CDR3 sequence is 16 residues long. The germline CDR1 and CDR2 sequences are SNHLY and FYNNEI. The CDR3 loop is CASSGGTGGGGQPQHF. CDR3 in DNA: TGTGCCAGCAGTGGGGGTACCGGGGGCGGGGGTCAGCCCCAGCATTTT.

V and J are TRBV5-5 and TRBJ1-1; TRBD1 aligns across 9 bases. The CDR3 spans 16 residues. The J segment lost 2 bases and the V segment lost 6 bases, leaving 11 bases of the junction unmatched. Germline loops: CDR1 SGHKS, CDR2 YYEKEE (reference sequence). For the CDR3, the DNA is TGTGCCAGCAACTCACGGGGACAGGGCGTTAACACTGAAGCTTTCTTT. This translates into CASNSRGQGVNTEAFF. Complete variable domain (other parts from reference TRBV5-5 and TRBJ1-1): DAGVTQSPTHLIKTRGQQVTLRCSPISGHKSVSWYQQVLGQGPQFIFQYYEKEERGRGNFPDRFSARQFPNYSSELNVNALLLGDSALYLCASNSRGQGVNTEAFFGQGTRLTVV.

This chain links TRBV5-1 with TRBJ1-1; TRBD1 might be the D (6 bases). CDR3 size: 11 residues. Deletions cut 5 bases from V and 5 bases from J, with 7 bases between. CDR1 is SGHRS, CDR2 YFSETQ, per germline. CDR3 in amino acids: CASRQGTEAFF. Here the CDR3 DNA reads TGCGCCAGCAGGCAGGGGACTGAAGCTTTCTTT. Complete variable domain (other parts from reference TRBV5-1 and TRBJ1-1): KAGVTQTPRYLIKTRGQQVTLSCSPISGHRSVSWYQQTPGQGLQFLFEYFSETQRNKGNFPGRFSGRQFSNSRSEMNVSTLELGDSALYLCASRQGTEAFFGQGTRLTVV.

This chain connects TRBV5-1 to TRBJ1-6; 11 bases line up with TRBD1. The CDR3 sequence is 16 residues long. J gave up 4 bases and V 4 bases, and 4 bases lay outside the gene matches. Germline CDR1 SGHRS, CDR2 YFSETQ. The CDR3 is CASSPGTGGYNSPLHF. DNA for the CDR3: TGCGCCAGCAGCCCCGGGACAGGGGGTTATAATTCACCCCTCCACTTT.

This clone was found a few times. J is TRBJ2-2 and V is TRBV5-5; a weak D match, TRBD1 (6 bases). CDR1 is SGHKS, CDR2 YYEKEE, per germline (reference sequence). The CDR3 is made up of 16 amino acids. The germline V and J ends were trimmed by 4 bases and 0 bases, with 13 bases remaining between them. In nucleotides, the CDR3 is TGTGCCAGCAGCCCTACCGGGACATCGAACACCGGGGAGCTGTTTTTT. This gives the protein CASSPTGTSNTGELFF. The full variable domain, its missing parts supplied by reference TRBV5-5 and TRBJ2-2, is DAGVTQSPTHLIKTRGQQVTLRCSPISGHKSVSWYQQVLGQGPQFIFQYYEKEERGRGNFPDRFSARQFPNYSSELNVNALLLGDSALYLCASSPTGTSNTGELFFGEGSRLTVL.

This clone is medium-sized in the sample. This rearrangement joins TRBV5-1 to TRBJ1-2, with a possible D match to TRBD1 (6 bases). CDR1 is SGHRS and CDR2 is YFSETQ in the germline V gene. This CDR3 region has 13 residues. V was clipped by 3 bases and J by 5 bases, with 11 bases between them. The CDR3 sequence: CASSWDKSYGYTF. The DNA for the CDR3 is TGCGCCAGCAGCTGGGACAAATCTTATGGCTACACCTTC.

This rearrangement joins TRBV18 to TRBJ2-3, with 7 positions matching TRBD1. After removal of 6 bases from V and 1 base from J, the junction contained 7 bases not matched to a gene. Looked up from germline, CDR1 is KGHSH and CDR2 is LQKENI. The CDR3 extends over 15 amino acids. This chain's CDR3 is CASSQQGYGTDTQYF. CDR3 coding DNA: TGTGCCAGCTCCCAACAGGGGTATGGCACAGATACGCAGTATTTT.